This paragraph reports one TCR beta chain. The data were taken from a study of control samples from healthy donors and cancer patients. Clones were sequenced by immunoSEQ multiplex PCR, and TCRdb holds only the in-frame ones, with some missing. This repertoire shows some 37,000 clones, about 90% found once; its top ten account for 3.6%. Unmatched junction bases numbered 8, after V lost 2 bases and J lost 5 bases. Germline CDR1 LNHNV, CDR2 YYDKDF (reference sequence). This CDR3 spans 16 amino acids. The source material was blood. The receptor's source is a woman in her fifties or sixties in good health. The gene calls are TRBV15 and TRBJ1-1; 10 positions match TRBD1. CDR3 region: CATSRRSGTGVTEAFF. In DNA, the CDR3 is TGTGCCACCAGCAGACGGTCCGGGACAGGGGTTACTGAAGCTTTCTTT.